This TCR beta chain comes out of a study of OX40 agonist ivuxolimab in advanced cancers. Study-wide points: Clonal expansion by week 6 occurred in CD4+ and CD8+ blood T cells (at 0.1 to 3.0 mg/kg). Some of the nonresponding patients also showed low levels of normalized T-cell clonal expansion.

The CDR3 covers 13 residues. The germline CDR1 and CDR2 sequences are SGHTA and FQGNSA. The V gene lost 0 bases and the J gene lost 5 bases, with 4 bases spanning the gap. Method: immunoSEQ multiplex PCR; TCRdb's copy keeps in-frame clones and lacks some. Of some 77,000 clones in the sample, 87% were seen once. Regarding this clone: Antigen: not known.

The rearrangement links TRBV7-2 to TRBJ2-2; D is unresolved. The sequencing used CD4+ or CD8+ T cells sorted from blood, collected in a trial of the OX40 agonist ivuxolimab. This TCR was sampled from an adult with an advanced solid tumor such as melanoma, head and neck, liver or kidney cancer. CDR3 sequence reads: CASSLATTGELFF. The CDR3 coding sequence is TGTGCCAGCAGCTTAGCGACGACCGGGGAGCTGTTTTTT.